One sample yielded the 10 T cell receptor beta chains listed below, sequenced in a study of blood T cell repertoires in COVID-19. Data came from immunoSEQ multiplex PCR; TCRdb stores just in-frame clones and leaves some out. Here the sample spans a few hundred thousand clones, approximately 90% being singletons. Sample: peripheral blood. These receptors were collected from a woman aged 60-70 years with acute or convalescent COVID-19.

This chain links TRBV6-5 with TRBJ2-7; D may be TRBD2 (5 bases). The CDR3 has 13 amino acids. The germline CDR1 and CDR2 sequences are MNHEY and SVGAGI. Trimming removed 8 bases from V and 5 bases from J, with 16 bases in between. DNA for the CDR3: TGTGCCAGCGCACCAATACGGGGAAACGAGCAGTACTTC. Amino acid sequence: CASAPIRGNEQYF.

This chain connects TRBV2 to TRBJ2-1, with 7 positions matching TRBD2. This CDR3 comprises 17 residues. Trimming cost V 1 base and J 4 bases; bases outside gene matches: 10. CDR1 and CDR2 (germline): SNHLY, FYNNEI. In nucleotides, the CDR3 is TGTGCCAGCAGTGAAGTAGGATTGGCGGGGGATTACAATGAGCAGTTCTTC. Protein: CASSEVGLAGDYNEQFF.

The gene calls are TRBV5-3 and TRBJ1-5; D possibly corresponds to TRBD1 (6 bases). TRBV5-3 is marked as an open reading frame, function uncertain. The CDR3 has 14 residues. V dropped 7 bases and J dropped 11 bases, with 22 bases sitting between them. The CDR3 spells CARPTGGAYKSQHF. CDR3 in DNA: TGTGCCAGACCCACCGGGGGGGCCTATAAGTCCCAGCATTTT.

The rearrangement uses TRBV6-2 or TRBV6-3 and TRBJ1-1, with D hard to call. The CDR3 runs to 15 residues. V was pared by 0 bases and J by 6 bases, with 14 bases between. CDR1 and CDR2 (germline): MNHEY, SVGEGT. Here the CDR3 DNA reads TGTGCCAGCAGTTACTCCTTCGCAATCCACTCTGAAGCTTTCTTT. This codes for CASSYSFAIHSEAFF.

V usage is TRBV15 and J usage is TRBJ2-2; 14 bases align to TRBD2. The V gene's germline CDR1 is LNHNV and CDR2 YYDKDF (reference sequence). There are 17 residues in the CDR3. The ends lost 0 bases at V and 6 bases at J; junction bases unmatched: 3. As DNA, the CDR3 is TGTGCCACCAGCAGAGAGGGGGGACTAGCGGGAGCCGGGGAGCTGTTTTTT. Translating it yields CATSREGGLAGAGELFF. The variable domain in full, completed from reference TRBV15 and TRBJ2-2, reads DAMVIQNPRYQVTQFGKPVTLSCSQTLNHNVMYWYQQKSSQAPKLLFHYYDKDFNNEADTPDNFQSRRPNTSFCFLDIRSPGLGDTAMYLCATSREGGLAGAGELFFGEGSRLTVL.

This sequence joins TRBV3-1 (or the pseudogene TRBV3-2) and TRBJ2-5; 7 nucleotides agree with TRBD2. The junction had 9 bases not matched to a gene; V was cut back by 4 bases and J by 7 bases. The CDR3 has 14 amino acids. Germline values: CDR1 LGHDT, CDR2 YNNKEL (reference sequence). The chain's CDR3 is CASSPLADLGTQYF. The CDR3 DNA reads TGTGCCAGCAGCCCCCTAGCGGACCTAGGGACCCAGTACTTC.

This chain joins TRBV29-1 and TRBJ2-7; D is possibly TRBD2 (6 bases). The CDR3 loop spans 14 amino acids. CDR1 and CDR2 from the germline V gene are SQVTM and ANQGSEA. V lost 0 bases and J lost 6, with 15 bases in between. CDR3 sequence: CSVEDVGGAGEQYF. The CDR3 DNA reads as TGCAGCGTTGAAGATGTCGGCGGGGCCGGCGAGCAGTACTTC.

The table lists this clone with a few counts. The CDR3 sequence: CASSLSVRGNSPLHF. In DNA, the CDR3 is TGTGCCAGCAGCTTATCAGTCAGGGGAAACTCACCCCTCCACTTT. This chain links TRBV7-2 with TRBJ1-6, with D tentatively TRBD1 (6 bases). In germline, CDR1 is SGHTA, CDR2 FQGNSA. V was trimmed by 2 bases and J by 10 bases, leaving 15 bases between them. The CDR3 runs 15 residues.

The rearrangement links TRBV5-1 to TRBJ1-2, with 8 bases lining up with TRBD1. The CDR3 length is 11 residues. The V and J ends lost 8 bases and 8 bases, in that order; junction bases with no gene match: 5. Germline values: CDR1 SGHRS, CDR2 YFSETQ. The CDR3 here is CASQGARGYTF. In DNA form, the CDR3 reads TGCGCCAGTCAGGGGGCGAGAGGCTACACCTTC.

The chain carries TRBV2 and TRBJ2-7; D call uncertain. The germline V and J ends were trimmed by 6 bases and 5 bases, with 11 bases remaining between them. CDR3 length: 12 amino acids. CDR1 is SNHLY and CDR2 is FYNNEI in the germline V gene. The CDR3: CASSPLGHEQYF. CDR3 DNA: TGTGCCAGCAGCCCACTGGGCCACGAGCAGTACTTC. Full variable domain (missing parts from reference TRBV2 and TRBJ2-7): EPEVTQTPSHQVTQMGQEVILRCVPISNHLYFYWYRQILGQKVEFLVSFYNNEISEKSEIFDDQFSVERPDGSNFTLKIRSTKLEDSAMYFCASSPLGHEQYFGPGTRLTVT.